This paragraph covers one T cell receptor beta chain sequence. The record originates from a study of T cells in tuberculosis. Background on the study: The T cells targeted glucose monomycolate, a mycobacterial lipid, via CD1B.

Sequencing of TCR-alpha and TCR-beta chains was unpaired. Libraries were prepared by immunoSEQ multiplex PCR; TCRdb keeps only in-frame clonotypes and omits some of them. Seen here are roughly 92,000 clones, roughly 91% observed once, and the top ten hold about 1.9%. Study-level results: Some low-affinity tetramer-binding T cells may be absent from this sample.

CDR3 size: 16 residues. CDR1 and CDR2 (germline): SGHDT, YYEEEE. The junction had 6 bases not matched to a gene; V was cut back by 2 bases and J by 0 bases. Thawed, overnight-rested PBMC were stained with GMM-loaded CD1B tetramer, viability dye and anti-CD3, then sorted. C32 glucose monomycolate from Rhodococcus equi was loaded onto the CD1B tetramers. From each donor, about 100,000 tetramer-negative cells were sorted. The gene calls are TRBV5-6 and TRBJ2-3, with TRBD2 identical over 7 bases. The TCR was taken from an adult woman with latent tuberculosis. The sequenced sample was CD1b-GMM tetramer-negative cells sorted from PBMCs. CDR3 protein: CASSFWGRGSTDTQYF. As DNA, the CDR3 is TGTGCCAGCAGCTTTTGGGGGAGGGGAAGCACAGATACGCAGTATTTT.